The sequence of this TCR beta chain was determined in a study of blood T cell repertoires in COVID-19. Whole-study context: Samples of COVID-19 (acute and convalescent) were obtained from the United States, Italy and Spain.

In the original workflow: The assay estimated nucleated cells by amplifying reference gene primers. The data were produced by immunoSEQ multiplex PCR, yet TCRdb's version contains in-frame clones alone and is incomplete. Clonal size and the V and J genes are those of that table, whereas D and trimming came from the DNA. The sample carries under 250,000 clones, approximately 84% recorded once. With 3 bases removed from V and 9 bases from J, the gap between germline ends came to 9 bases. The CDR3 extends over 13 amino acids. Cohort allocation depended upon clinical history that participants reported. Before being deemed recovered, Cohort 3 donors had two negative PCRs, clearance, or symptom resolution. In its sample, this clone was seen once.

The clonotype was recovered from a man between 60 and 70 years old who had recovered from COVID-19. V usage is TRBV12-3 or TRBV12-4 and J usage is TRBJ1-6, with D possibly TRBD1 on 6 matching bases. Sequencing used PBMCs or T cells enriched from blood (not recorded which). The CDR3 spells CASSLGAGSPLHF. The DNA for the CDR3 is TGTGCCAGCAGTTTGGGGGCCGGTTCACCCCTCCACTTT.